This T cell receptor beta chain was recovered during a study of lymphopenia after photon versus proton radiotherapy. This CDR3 contains 12 residues. The germline gives CDR1 SGHTA, CDR2 FQGTGA. Trimming at V came to 5 bases and at J to 12 bases, leaving 5 bases not matched to a gene. Method: immunoSEQ multiplex PCR; TCRdb's copy keeps in-frame clones and lacks some. The table shows around 70,000 clones, with approximately 91% occurring only once. The receptor was derived from a woman in her seventies with pancreatic cancer. The material sequenced was peripheral blood, taken from a patient treated with photon-based radiotherapy. J is TRBJ2-1 and V is TRBV7-3; 9 bases fit TRBD2. CDR3 DNA sequence: TGTGCCAGCAGCCCCTTAGCGGGAGCGCAGTTCTTC. It yields the protein CASSPLAGAQFF.